In its sample, the clone carrying this T cell receptor (beta chain) was seen a few times. These data are taken from a study of CD8+ T cells in alopecia areata. Indicated treatment: oral pan-JAK inhibitor, 5-10 mg twice daily. RNA extraction and reverse transcription yielded cDNA as sequencing template. Only in-frame clones appear in the TCRdb table, and some are missing; sequencing was by immunoSEQ multiplex PCR. This table holds over 100,000 clones, around 56% found once. Trimming left V 3 bases short and J 5 bases short, with 17 bases between. The CDR3 contains 15 residues. Per the germline V gene, CDR1 is SGDLS and CDR2 is YYNGEE.

The clonotype originates from a human donor with alopecia areata. Material: CD4+ T cells sorted from blood, obtained at week 4, from a patient treated with tofacitinib. The chain links TRBV9 to TRBJ2-5, with TRBD2 as a possible D gene (5 bases). CDR3 nucleotides: TGTGCCAGCAGCGAGGGAGTAGAGACTCGGGAGACCCAGTACTTC. Its protein product is CASSEGVETRETQYF.